This T cell receptor (beta chain) was observed in a study of T-cell reconstitution after alpha-beta-depleted transplantation in children. The authors prepared the TCRbeta library with unique molecular identifiers. MiXCR, applied by TCRdb to the PCR reads, yields one record per CDR3 protein. The sample consists of about 420,000 distinct CDR3 sequences, roughly 10% of them appearing once. This clonotype has at least ten counts. Germline V gene data show CDR1 as LGHNA and CDR2 as YNFKEQ. V dropped 1 base and J dropped 8 bases, with 8 bases sitting between them. This CDR3 is 12 amino acids long. The chain is built from TRBV4-2 and TRBJ1-2, with D hard to call. This specimen consisted of PBMCs from the stem cell graft donor, obtained from the stem cell graft. The sequence derives from a human donor who donated a stem cell graft to a child with acute myeloid leukemia. CDR3 sequence reads: CASSQGGGGYTF. The CDR3 coding sequence is TGTGCCAGCAGCCAAGGGGGAGGGGGCTACACCTTC.